These T cell receptor beta chains were read from a single sample in a study of blood T cell repertoires in COVID-19. Libraries were prepared by immunoSEQ multiplex PCR; TCRdb keeps only in-frame clonotypes and omits some of them. The sample yields 60,000 to 75,000 clones, over 75% seen once. The sequencing sample was made of peripheral blood. The receptors were gathered from a middle-aged man with active COVID-19. Both conserved end residues are part of each CDR3. The D gene is left open where the match is weak. A clone size is listed for some rows: how often the clone was seen (once, few, many), or a class if it is expanded.

-	TRBV5-1	-	TRBJ2-3	TGCGCCAGCAGCTTGGATCCGGCAGATACGCAGTATTTT	CASSLDPADTQYF
once	TRBV9	-	TRBJ2-1	TGTGCCAGCAGCGTAGCACAGGACGCCTACAATGAGCAGTTCTTC	CASSVAQDAYNEQFF
-	TRBV5-4	TRBD1	TRBJ2-2	TGTGCCAGCAGAAGGGACAGGGACACCGGGGAGCTGTTTTTT	CASRRDRDTGELFF
-	TRBV9	TRBD2	TRBJ2-3	TGTGCCAGCAGCGTAAGTCTAGCGGAGACGGGAGATACGCAGTATTTT	CASSVSLAETGDTQYF
-	TRBV6-2/TRBV6-3	-	TRBJ1-5	TGTGCCAGCAGTAGACACAGGGAATTGGGCAATCAGCCCCAGCATTTT	CASSRHRELGNQPQHF
-	TRBV7-2	TRBD1	TRBJ1-2	TGTGCCAGCAGCTCCGGGACAGGGGGCCGGGGCTACACCTTC	CASSSGTGGRGYTF
-	TRBV7-9	TRBD2	TRBJ2-7	TGTGCCAGCAGCGCTACCAGCGGGAGTGTTAGGTACGAGCAGTACTTC	CASSATSGSVRYEQYF
-	TRBV10-1	TRBD2	TRBJ2-1	TGCGCCAGCAGTATCCTAGCGGGGGGGCTGGATGAGCAGTTCTTC	CASSILAGGLDEQFF
-	TRBV4-1	-	TRBJ1-6	TGCGCCAGCAGCCCCGACCGGGATAATTCACCCCTCCACTTT	CASSPDRDNSPLHF
-	TRBV7-8	-	TRBJ2-7	TGTGCCAGCAGCTTAGATTACGGCTACGAGCAGTACTTC	CASSLDYGYEQYF
-	TRBV11-3	TRBD1	TRBJ1-4	TGTGCCAGCAGCCCAACTGGGACAGGGGTACGGGAAAAACTGTTTTTT	CASSPTGTGVREKLFF
-	TRBV2	TRBD1	TRBJ1-2	TGTGCCAGCATCCTTCGGGGACAGGGAGGCTATGGCTACACCTTC	CASILRGQGGYGYTF
-	TRBV11-1	TRBD1	TRBJ1-2	TGTGCCAGCAGCAGCATCAGGGGGCTTGATGGCTACACCTTC	CASSSIRGLDGYTF
-	TRBV9	-	TRBJ1-1	TGTGCCAGCAGCCAGACTACAGCGAACACTGAAGCTTTCTTT	CASSQTTANTEAFF
-	TRBV19	TRBD1	TRBJ1-5	TGTGCCAGTAGCGCCGGGACAGGGGGCGATCAGCCCCAGCATTTT	CASSAGTGGDQPQHF
-	TRBV30	TRBD1	TRBJ1-1	TGTGCCTGGAGGGCGACAGGGTTCACTGAAGCTTTCTTT	CAWRATGFTEAFF
-	TRBV24-1	-	TRBJ2-1	TGTGCCACCAGTGATCCAGGGGAGTCCAATGAGCAGTTCTTC	CATSDPGESNEQFF
-	TRBV29-1	-	TRBJ2-5	TGCAGCGTTGAAAGTAGTTTACGGGAGACCCAGTACTTC	CSVESSLRETQYF
-	TRBV6-5	-	TRBJ2-1	TGTGCCAGCAGTTACTCGCCGGGACTCCGCTTCAATGAGCAGTTCTTC	CASSYSPGLRFNEQFF
-	TRBV7-2	-	TRBJ2-1	TGTGCCAGCAGCAACTGGGGCGGACCATACAATGAGCAGTTCTTC	CASSNWGGPYNEQFF
-	TRBV28	TRBD2	TRBJ2-5	TGTGCCAGCAGTTTCCGGCTAGCGGGAGGGCGGGAGACCCAGTACTTC	CASSFRLAGGRETQYF
-	TRBV28	TRBD1	TRBJ2-7	TGTGCCAGCGGGGACAGCTACGAGCAGTACTTC	CASGDSYEQYF
few	TRBV4-2	TRBD2	TRBJ2-2	TGTGCCAGCAGCGTCAGCGGGGGGAACACCGGGGAGCTGTTTTTT	CASSVSGGNTGELFF
-	TRBV10-3	-	TRBJ1-6	TGTGCCATCCGGCCGGGGGGGGATACACCCCTCCACTTT	CAIRPGGDTPLHF
-	TRBV25-1	TRBD1	TRBJ1-1	TGTGCCAGCAGTGGACAGGGGAACACTGAAGCTTTCTTT	CASSGQGNTEAFF
-	TRBV5-1	-	TRBJ2-1	TGCGCCAGCAGCCTCCCCGCGGCACTAACAAGGCGGGTCTTC	CASSLPAALTRRVF
-	TRBV28	-	TRBJ2-3	TGTGCCAGCAGGAAACAGGGAAAAACAGATACGCAGTATTTT	CASRKQGKTDTQYF
once	TRBV27	TRBD2	TRBJ2-7	TGTGCCAGCAGATATGGGACTAGCGGGTACTACGAGCAGTACTTC	CASRYGTSGYYEQYF
once	TRBV24-1	-	TRBJ2-5	TGTGCCACCAGTGATTTGTTTCAGGGCCAAGAGACCCAGTACTTC	CATSDLFQGQETQYF
once	TRBV28	-	TRBJ1-2	TGTGCCAGCAGTTTAGGTAACACCCCATCCGTCTATGGCTACACCTTC	CASSLGNTPSVYGYTF
-	TRBV12-3/TRBV12-4	-	TRBJ1-1	TGTGCCAGCAGTTCCGGAGACACTGAAGCTTTCTTT	CASSSGDTEAFF
-	TRBV6-6	-	TRBJ2-7	TGTGCCAGCACTCGGGTAAAAGGGGCTGCCGAGCAGTACTTC	CASTRVKGAAEQYF
few	TRBV7-9	-	TRBJ2-7	TGTGCCAGCAGCTTAGGCGAGGGTTTAATAGACGAGCAGTACTTC	CASSLGEGLIDEQYF
-	TRBV5-1	-	TRBJ2-1	TGCGCCAGCAGCTTGGAGGCCGACATTTACAATGAGCAGTTCTTC	CASSLEADIYNEQFF
-	TRBV19	-	TRBJ2-6	TGTGCCAGTAGTATTTTGGTTCGAGGAACTGGGGCCAACGTCCTGACTTTC	CASSILVRGTGANVLTF
-	TRBV29-1	-	TRBJ1-1	TGCAGCGTCCCCGGGAGTACTATGAACACTGAAGCTTTCTTT	CSVPGSTMNTEAFF
-	TRBV4-3	-	TRBJ2-5	TGCGCCAGCAGCCAAGATTCCAGGCAAGAGACCCAGTACTTC	CASSQDSRQETQYF
-	TRBV9	-	TRBJ2-6	TGTGCCAGCAGCGTAGTGGGGGGGACAGGTCGCTCTGGGGCCAACGTCCTGACTTTC	CASSVVGGTGRSGANVLTF
-	TRBV30	TRBD2	TRBJ2-3	TGTGCCTGGAGTGATAGCGGGGCTACGCAGTATTTT	CAWSDSGATQYF
-	TRBV27	TRBD2	TRBJ2-7	TGTGCCAGCGGGACCTCTCTAGCGGGAGGGCCGGGAGGCGAGCAGTACTTC	CASGTSLAGGPGGEQYF
-	TRBV4-3	TRBD1	TRBJ2-6	TGCGCCAGCAGCCAACTGACAGGGTTGAGCTCTGGGGCCAACGTCCTGACTTTC	CASSQLTGLSSGANVLTF
-	TRBV28	-	TRBJ2-1	TGTGCCAGCAGTCGACTGCCTGAGCAGTTCTTC	CASSRLPEQFF
-	TRBV7-2	-	TRBJ2-2	TGTGCCAGCTCCGGCAGGGTAAACACCGGGGAGCTGTTTTTT	CASSGRVNTGELFF
once	TRBV10-3	-	TRBJ2-7	TGTGCCATCAGTGAGAGGAGGGAGCAGTACTTC	CAISERREQYF
-	TRBV9	-	TRBJ1-6	TGTGCCAGCAGCGTATCGGAGGGGGGGTCACCCCTCCACTTT	CASSVSEGGSPLHF